Presented here are 4 T cell receptor beta chains from one specimen sequenced in a study of CD4 T cells in relation to SARS-CoV-2 and coronaviruses. CD4+ T cells from unexposed donors were obtained before the COVID-19 pandemic (2011-2018). TCRdb keeps only in-frame clones here, not all; method: immunoSEQ multiplex PCR. The table has some 68,000 clones, 85% to 95% seen once. Sequenced material: naive CD4+ T cells from PBMCs. Subset in this sample: naive CD4+ T cells isolated by negative enrichment. The receptors come from a human donor in good health.

V usage is TRBV6-6 and J usage is TRBJ1-4, with 8 bases aligning to TRBD1. Germline V gene sequence: CDR1 MNHNY, CDR2 SVGAGI (reference sequence). After removal of 5 bases from V and 1 base from J, the junction contained 18 bases not matched to a gene. This CDR3 comprises 20 residues. DNA of the CDR3: TGTGCCAGCAGTCCACGAATCAGAGGACAGGGACGAGGAACTAATGAAAAACTGTTTTTT. Its translation is CASSPRIRGQGRGTNEKLFF.

This chain connects TRBV30 to TRBJ2-1, with a possible D match to TRBD1 (5 bases). With 0 bases removed from V and 9 bases from J, the gap between germline ends came to 9 bases. The CDR3 is 12 amino acids. CDR1 and CDR2 (germline): GTSNPN, SVGIG (reference sequence). This chain's CDR3 is CAWSVRGPEQFF. CDR3 bases: TGTGCCTGGAGTGTAAGGGGCCCTGAGCAGTTCTTC.

CDR3 nucleotide sequence: TGTGCCAGCAGTTACTCGCTGGGGGAAGAGACCCAGTACTTC. It codes for CASSYSLGEETQYF. This rearrangement joins TRBV13 to TRBJ2-5; the D call may be TRBD1 or TRBD2 (5 bases each). The CDR3 consists of 14 residues. Germline CDR1 and CDR2: PRHDT and FYEKMQ (reference sequence). V was clipped by 6 bases and J by 3 bases, with 14 bases between them.

This clone was seen just once. The genes are TRBV3-1 (or the pseudogene TRBV3-2) and TRBJ2-3; D gene uncertain. CDR3 length: 14 residues. The ends were cut back, 3 bases at V and 1 base at J, with 8 bases in the middle. In germline, CDR1 is LGHDT, CDR2 YNNKEL (reference sequence). The CDR3, as DNA: TGTGCCAGCAGCCAGGAAAGGGGCACAGATACGCAGTATTTT. Amino acid sequence: CASSQERGTDTQYF.